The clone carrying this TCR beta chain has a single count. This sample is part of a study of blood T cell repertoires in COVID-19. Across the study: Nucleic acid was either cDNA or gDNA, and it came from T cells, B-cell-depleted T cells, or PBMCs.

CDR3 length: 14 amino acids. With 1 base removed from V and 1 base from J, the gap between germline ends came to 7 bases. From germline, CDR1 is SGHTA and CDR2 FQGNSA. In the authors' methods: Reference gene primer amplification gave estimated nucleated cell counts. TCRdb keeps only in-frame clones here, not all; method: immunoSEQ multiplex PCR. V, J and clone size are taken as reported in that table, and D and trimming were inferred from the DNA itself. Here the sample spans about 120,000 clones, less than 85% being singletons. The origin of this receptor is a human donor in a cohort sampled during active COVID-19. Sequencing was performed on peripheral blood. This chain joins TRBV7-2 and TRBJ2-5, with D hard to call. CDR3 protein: CASSLVAPQETQYF. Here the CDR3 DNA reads TGTGCCAGCAGCTTAGTGGCACCCCAAGAGACCCAGTACTTC.